This T cell receptor beta chain appears in the sequencing data of a study of blood T cell repertoires in COVID-19. Overall study context: The origin of the acute and convalescent COVID-19 samples was the United States, Italy and Spain. Sample material is recorded as cDNA or gDNA derived from T cells, B-cell-depleted T cells, or PBMCs.

From germline, CDR1 is SEHNR and CDR2 FQNEAQ (reference sequence). Trimming at V came to 4 bases and at J to 3 bases, leaving 5 bases not matched to a gene. The CDR3 sequence is 15 residues long. Original processing notes: Cell counts per sample came from amplifying reference gene primers. Profiling relied on immunoSEQ multiplex PCR, and the TCRdb table lists in-frame clones only, not all of them. V and J calls and clone size come straight from that table; D and trimming were deduced from the DNA. The sample holds more than 55,000 clones, about nine tenths seen once. This sequence was found in a woman in her seventies with acute or convalescent COVID-19. The rearrangement uses TRBV7-9 and TRBJ2-7; 11 bases agree with TRBD2. Input material: peripheral blood. CDR3 residues: CASSYTSGGNYEQYF. The CDR3 DNA follows: TGTGCCAGCAGCTATACTAGCGGGGGTAACTACGAGCAGTACTTC. The whole variable domain, filled in from reference TRBV7-9 and TRBJ2-7, reads DTGVSQNPRHKITKRGQNVTFRCDPISEHNRLYWYRQTLGQGPEFLTYFQNEAQLEKSRLLSDRFSAERPKGSFSTLEIQRTEQGDSAMYLCASSYTSGGNYEQYFGPGTRLTVT.